One and the same sample provided the 5 T cell receptor beta chains below, sequenced in a study of OX40 agonist ivuxolimab in advanced cancers. Data came from immunoSEQ multiplex PCR; TCRdb stores just in-frame clones and leaves some out. This sample yields about 83,000 clones, of which more than 80% are seen a single time; more than 7.5% belongs to the top ten. The specimen comprised CD4+ or CD8+ T cells sorted from blood, sampled in a trial of the OX40 agonist ivuxolimab. These receptors were collected from an adult with an advanced solid tumor such as melanoma, head and neck, liver or kidney cancer.

V usage is TRBV30 and J usage is TRBJ2-7; D is perhaps TRBD1 (5 bases). V lost 1 base and J 3 bases, leaving 13 bases between the germline ends. Germline-derived CDR1 and CDR2 are GTSNPN and SVGIG (reference sequence). The CDR3 covers 14 residues. The CDR3 sequence: CAWSGPGSLYEQYF. CDR3 nucleotides: TGTGCCTGGAGTGGGCCAGGGTCTCTCTACGAGCAGTACTTC.

V gene TRBV11-2 combines with J gene TRBJ2-1; D remains unclear. The CDR3 sequence is 13 residues long. Trimming left V 3 bases short and J 5 bases short, with 8 bases between. CDR1 and CDR2 from the germline V gene are SGHAT and FQNNGV. CDR3 amino acids: CASSLWENNEQFF. CDR3 nucleotides: TGTGCCAGCAGCTTGTGGGAAAACAATGAGCAGTTCTTC.

V gene TRBV28 combines with J gene TRBJ2-2, with TRBD1 as a possible D gene (5 bases). Deletions cut 5 bases from V and 6 bases from J, with 19 bases between. Per germline, CDR1 MDHEN and CDR2 SYDVKM. The CDR3 is 16 amino acids. CDR3 in amino acids: CASSPWSRGGPGELFF. CDR3 sequence (DNA): TGTGCCAGCAGTCCCTGGTCTAGGGGTGGGCCCGGGGAGCTGTTTTTT.

The chain recombines TRBV28 with TRBJ1-5; no clear D gene. V was shortened by 2 bases and J by 4 bases, with 9 bases between the two germline ends. The CDR3 is 14 amino acids. Germline V gene data show CDR1 as MDHEN and CDR2 as SYDVKM. CDR3 amino acids: CASSLPGTNQPQHF. The DNA of the CDR3 is TGTGCCAGCAGTTTACCGGGCACGAATCAGCCCCAGCATTTT.

The CDR3 region has the DNA TGTGCCAGCACCGGGACTAGCGGGAGGGGTTACAATGAGCAGTTCTTC. Its translation is CASTGTSGRGYNEQFF. V is TRBV27 and J is TRBJ2-1, with 16 bases matching TRBD2. CDR1 is MNHEY, CDR2 SMNVEV, per germline (reference sequence). CDR3 length: 16 residues. V lost 7 bases to trimming and J lost 4 bases; unmatched junction nucleotides: 4.